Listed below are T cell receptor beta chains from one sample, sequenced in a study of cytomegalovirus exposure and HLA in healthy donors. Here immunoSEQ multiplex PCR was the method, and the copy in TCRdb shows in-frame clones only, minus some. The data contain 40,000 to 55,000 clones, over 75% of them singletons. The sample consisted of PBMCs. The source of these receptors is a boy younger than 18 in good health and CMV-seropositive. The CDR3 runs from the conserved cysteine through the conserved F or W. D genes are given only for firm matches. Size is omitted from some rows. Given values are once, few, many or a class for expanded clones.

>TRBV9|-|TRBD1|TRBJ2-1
CASSVGGQGSEQFF
TGTGCCAGCAGCGTAGGGGGACAGGGTAGTGAGCAGTTCTTC
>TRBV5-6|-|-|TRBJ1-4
CASSLGATNEKLFF
TGTGCCAGCAGCTTGGGCGCAACTAATGAAAAACTGTTTTTT
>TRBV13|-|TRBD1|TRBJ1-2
CASSSRGPHGYTF
TGTGCCAGCAGCTCCAGGGGGCCTCATGGCTACACCTTC
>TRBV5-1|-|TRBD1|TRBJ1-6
CASSRDREFSPLHF
TGCGCCAGCAGCCGGGACAGGGAATTTTCACCCCTCCACTTT
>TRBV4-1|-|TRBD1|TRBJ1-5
CASSQGPGGASGNQPQHF
TGCGCCAGCAGCCAAGGTCCAGGGGGCGCGAGTGGCAATCAGCCCCAGCATTTT
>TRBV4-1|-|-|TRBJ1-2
CASSQDTVGSYTF
TGCGCCAGCAGCCAAGACACTGTCGGTAGCTACACCTTC
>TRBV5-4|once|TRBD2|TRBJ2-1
CASSSLLAGGRHEQFF
TGTGCCAGCAGCTCCCTTCTAGCGGGGGGGCGGCATGAGCAGTTCTTC
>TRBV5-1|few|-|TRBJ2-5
CASSPGLEETQYF
TGCGCCAGCAGCCCTGGACTCGAAGAGACCCAGTACTTC
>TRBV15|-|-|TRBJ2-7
CATSRGAGTYEQYF
TGTGCCACCAGCAGAGGGGCCGGCACCTACGAGCAGTACTTC
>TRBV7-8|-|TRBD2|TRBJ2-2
CASSLYIRGGNTGELFF
TGTGCCAGCAGCTTATACATCCGGGGGGGAAACACCGGGGAGCTGTTTTTT
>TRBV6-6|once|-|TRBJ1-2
CASSYLREPNYGYTF
TGTGCCAGCAGTTATCTCCGGGAGCCTAACTATGGCTACACCTTC
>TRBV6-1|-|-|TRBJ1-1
CASTYGGTEAFF
TGTGCCAGCACTTACGGGGGAACTGAAGCTTTCTTT
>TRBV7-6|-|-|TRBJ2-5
CASSPKRAETQYF
TGTGCCAGCAGCCCCAAAAGAGCGGAGACCCAGTACTTC
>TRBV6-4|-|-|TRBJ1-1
CASRATGNTEAFF
TGTGCCAGCAGGGCCACAGGGAACACTGAAGCTTTCTTT
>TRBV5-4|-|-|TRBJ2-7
CASSLDATGTLYEQYF
TGTGCCAGCAGCTTGGACGCGACAGGAACTCTCTACGAGCAGTACTTC
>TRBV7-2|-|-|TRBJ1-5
CASSLNIVTGRQDQPQHF
TGTGCCAGCAGCCTAAATATCGTAACGGGGAGGCAGGATCAGCCCCAGCATTTT
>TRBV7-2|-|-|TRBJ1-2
CASSLSSREDGYTF
TGTGCCAGCAGCTTATCTTCCAGGGAGGATGGCTACACCTTC
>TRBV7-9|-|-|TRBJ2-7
CASSSLTDEQYF
TGTGCCAGCAGCTCCCTTACGGACGAGCAGTACTTC
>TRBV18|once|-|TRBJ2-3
CASSYTTDTQYF
TGTGCCAGCTCGTACACCACAGATACGCAGTATTTT
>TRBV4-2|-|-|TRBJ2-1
CASSPRGGIDEQFF
TGTGCCAGCAGCCCTCGGGGAGGTATCGATGAGCAGTTCTTC
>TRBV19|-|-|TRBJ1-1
CASIGQGYRNTEAFF
TGTGCCAGTATAGGGCAGGGGTATAGGAACACTGAAGCTTTCTTT
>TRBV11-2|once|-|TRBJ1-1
CASSRLNTEAFF
TGTGCCAGCAGCCGTTTGAACACTGAAGCTTTCTTT